What follows is one TCR beta chain and its context. Its antigen is not identified. The V gene's germline CDR1 is SGHDT and CDR2 YYEEEE. This CDR3 is built from 14 residues. V was shortened by 0 bases and J by 4 bases, with 10 bases between the two germline ends. The sample comes from a study of T cell responses to AZD1222 COVID-19 vaccine. Study as a whole: Some second doses came at about 4 weeks and others at about 12 weeks; these were pooled.

General study findings and limits: Spike-wide vaccine-associated CD4 TCRs dominated at 160-218 and 743-854. Clonal diversity was possibly underestimated, and the donors were mostly white British, with more females.

Data came from immunoSEQ multiplex PCR; TCRdb stores just in-frame clones and leaves some out. The sample carries roughly 120,000 clones, roughly 90% recorded once. The input for sequencing was peripheral blood, taken on day 0 of AZD1222 vaccination. The chain links TRBV5-6 to TRBJ1-1; no clear D gene. This receptor was taken from an adult in good health. The chain's CDR3 is CASSLGGGGTEAFF. The CDR3 bases are TGTGCCAGCAGCTTGGGGGGAGGCGGCACTGAAGCTTTCTTT.